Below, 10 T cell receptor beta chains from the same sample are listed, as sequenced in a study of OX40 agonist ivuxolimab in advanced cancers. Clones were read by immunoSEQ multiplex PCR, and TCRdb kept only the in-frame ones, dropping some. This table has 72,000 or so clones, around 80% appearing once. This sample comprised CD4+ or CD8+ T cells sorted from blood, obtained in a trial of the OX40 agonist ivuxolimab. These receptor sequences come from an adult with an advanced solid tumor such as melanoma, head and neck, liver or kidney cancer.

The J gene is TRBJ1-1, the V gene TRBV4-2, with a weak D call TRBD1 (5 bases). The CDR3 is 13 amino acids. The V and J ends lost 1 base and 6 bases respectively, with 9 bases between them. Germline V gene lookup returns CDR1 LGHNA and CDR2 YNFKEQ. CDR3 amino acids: CASSQVRGAEAFF. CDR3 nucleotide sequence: TGTGCCAGCAGCCAAGTTCGGGGGGCTGAAGCTTTCTTT.

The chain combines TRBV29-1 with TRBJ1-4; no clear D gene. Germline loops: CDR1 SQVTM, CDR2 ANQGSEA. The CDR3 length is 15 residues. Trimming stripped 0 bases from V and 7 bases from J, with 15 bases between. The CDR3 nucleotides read TGCAGCGTTGAAGATCTGCCAGGAGGTGTTGAAAAACTGTTTTTT. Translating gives CSVEDLPGGVEKLFF.

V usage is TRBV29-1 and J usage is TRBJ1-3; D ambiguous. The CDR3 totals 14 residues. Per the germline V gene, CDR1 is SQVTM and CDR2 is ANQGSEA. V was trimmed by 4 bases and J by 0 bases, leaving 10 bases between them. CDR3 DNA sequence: TGCAGCGTTGGTTACGGTAGCTCTGGAAACACCATATATTTT. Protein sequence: CSVGYGSSGNTIYF.

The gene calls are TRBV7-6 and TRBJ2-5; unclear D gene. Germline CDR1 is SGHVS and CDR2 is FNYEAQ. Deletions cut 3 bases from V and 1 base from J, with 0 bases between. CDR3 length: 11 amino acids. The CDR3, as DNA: TGTGCCAGCAGCTTCCAAGAGACCCAGTACTTC. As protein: CASSFQETQYF.

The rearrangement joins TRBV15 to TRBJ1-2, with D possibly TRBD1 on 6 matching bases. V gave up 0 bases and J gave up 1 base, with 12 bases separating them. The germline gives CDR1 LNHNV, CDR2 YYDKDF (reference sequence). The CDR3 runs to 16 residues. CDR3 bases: TGTGCCACCAGCAGAGAGGTTGGACAGCTTAACTATGGCTACACCTTC. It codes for CATSREVGQLNYGYTF.

Here the CDR3 DNA reads TGTGCCAGCAGCGGTATGGGGCGCGACACCATATATTTT. Translated, it gives CASSGMGRDTIYF. The V gene is TRBV7-8, the J gene TRBJ1-3, with D perhaps TRBD1 (5 bases). Germline V gene data show CDR1 as SGHVS and CDR2 as FQNEAQ. The V end lost 5 bases, the J end lost 8 bases, and 13 bases lay between the germline ends. The CDR3 totals 13 residues. Looking up the rest from reference TRBV7-8 and TRBJ1-3 gives the full variable domain: GAGVSQSPRYKVAKRGQDVALRCDPISGHVSLFWYQQALGQGPEFLTYFQNEAQLDKSGLPSDRFFAERPEGSVSTLKIQRTQQEDSAVYLCASSGMGRDTIYFGEGSWLTVV.

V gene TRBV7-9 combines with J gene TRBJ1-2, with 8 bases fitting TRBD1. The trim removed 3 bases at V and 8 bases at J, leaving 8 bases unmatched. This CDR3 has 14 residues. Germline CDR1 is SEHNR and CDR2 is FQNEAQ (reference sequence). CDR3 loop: CASSFPDRQGGYTF. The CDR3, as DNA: TGTGCCAGCAGCTTCCCGGACCGACAGGGGGGCTACACCTTC.

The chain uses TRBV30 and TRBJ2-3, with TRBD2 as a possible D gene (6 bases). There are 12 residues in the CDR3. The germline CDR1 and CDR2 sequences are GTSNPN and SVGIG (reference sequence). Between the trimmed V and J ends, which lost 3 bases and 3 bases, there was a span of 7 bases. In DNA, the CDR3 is TGTGCCTGGAGCGGAGGGACAGATACGCAGTATTTT. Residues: CAWSGGTDTQYF. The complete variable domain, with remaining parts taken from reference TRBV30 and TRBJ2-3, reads SQTIHQWPATLVQPVGSPLSLECTVEGTSNPNLYWYRQAAGRGLQLLFYSVGIGQISSEVPQNLSASRPQDRQFILSSKKLLLSDSGFYLCAWSGGTDTQYFGPGTRLTVL.

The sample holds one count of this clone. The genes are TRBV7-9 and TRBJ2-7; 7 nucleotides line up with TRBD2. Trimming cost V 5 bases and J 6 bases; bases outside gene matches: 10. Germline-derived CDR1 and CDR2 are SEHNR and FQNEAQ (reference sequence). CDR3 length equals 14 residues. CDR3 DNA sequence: TGTGCCAGCAGCATCGCTAGCGGAAACGGCGAGCAGTACTTC. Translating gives CASSIASGNGEQYF.

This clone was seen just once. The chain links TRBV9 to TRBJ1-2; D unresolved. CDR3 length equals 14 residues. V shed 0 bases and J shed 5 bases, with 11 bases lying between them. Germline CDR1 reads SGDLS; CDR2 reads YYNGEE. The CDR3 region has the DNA TGTGCCAGCAGCGTAGATGACCGAGGTTATGGCTACACCTTC. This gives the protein CASSVDDRGYGYTF.